A single sample gave rise to the 21 T cell receptor beta chains below, sequenced in a study of blood T cell repertoires in COVID-19. The repertoire was sequenced with immunoSEQ multiplex PCR; TCRdb's copy has only in-frame clones and lacks some. The data contain under 250,000 clones, 81% of them seen just once; the ten biggest clones take up around 10%. Sequencing was performed on PBMCs or T cells enriched from blood (not recorded which). The receptors here all came from a woman aged 45-65 years with acute COVID-19.

The chain carries TRBV27 and TRBJ2-1; 11 bases align to TRBD2. Trimming at V came to 8 bases and at J to 12 bases, leaving 18 bases not matched to a gene. This CDR3 has 16 residues. Germline CDR1 reads MNHEY; CDR2 reads SMNVEV (reference sequence). This CDR3 reads CASGIRTGTSGNWQFF. The CDR3 region has the DNA TGTGCCAGCGGTATCCGCACCGGGACTAGCGGTAATTGGCAGTTCTTC.

This sequence joins TRBV29-1 and TRBJ1-1; unclear D gene. The CDR3 has 11 amino acids. V gave up 5 bases and J gave up 1 base, with 5 bases separating them. Germline V gene data show CDR1 as SQVTM and CDR2 as ANQGSEA. The CDR3 sequence: CSVFQNTEAFF. The CDR3 DNA reads as TGCAGCGTTTTTCAGAACACTGAAGCTTTCTTT. The whole variable domain, remainder taken from reference TRBV29-1 and TRBJ1-1, is SAVISQKPSRDICQRGTSLTIQCQVDSQVTMMFWYRQQPGQSLTLIATANQGSEATYESGFVIDKFPISRPNLTFSTLTVSNMSPEDSSIYLCSVFQNTEAFFGQGTRLTVV.

A note on this clone: The sample holds other DNA sequences that translate to the same CDR3. The rearrangement links TRBV28 to TRBJ2-1; 8 positions agree with TRBD2. Trimming at V came to 4 bases and at J to 6 bases, leaving 2 bases not matched to a gene. Germline loops: CDR1 MDHEN, CDR2 SYDVKM. CDR3 length equals 13 residues. The DNA for the CDR3 is TGTGCCAGCAGTTCGGGACTAGTCAATGAGCAGTTCTTC. This codes for CASSSGLVNEQFF.

This chain uses TRBV7-9 with TRBJ1-5; possibly TRBD1 for D (5 bases). Germline values: CDR1 SEHNR, CDR2 FQNEAQ (reference sequence). The V and J ends lost 1 base and 7 bases respectively, with 11 bases between them. The CDR3 has 14 amino acids. CDR3 amino acids: CASSLDAGHQPQHF. CDR3 nucleotide sequence: TGTGCCAGCAGCTTAGATGCAGGGCACCAGCCCCAGCATTTT.

The V call is TRBV7-8, the J call TRBJ1-6; D not certain. The V and J ends lost 1 base and 6 bases respectively, with 10 bases between them. This CDR3 contains 15 residues. The V gene's germline CDR1 is SGHVS and CDR2 FQNEAQ. This CDR3 is CASSLGLPSNSPLHF. For the CDR3, the DNA is TGTGCCAGCAGCTTAGGGCTGCCGTCTAATTCACCCCTCCACTTT.

The chain recombines TRBV29-1 with TRBJ1-2; D is possibly TRBD1 (6 bases). This CDR3 comprises 14 residues. Germline CDR1 is SQVTM and CDR2 is ANQGSEA. Between the trimmed V and J ends, which lost 6 bases and 2 bases, there was a span of 16 bases. For the CDR3, the DNA is TGCAGCGTGGGAACCCGGGACACGAACTATGGCTACACCTTC. This codes for CSVGTRDTNYGYTF.

The CDR3 DNA is TGTGCCAGCAGCTTGGACAGGGGGTTCGGAGGCTACACCTTC. Protein product: CASSLDRGFGGYTF. The chain links TRBV5-8 to TRBJ1-2; 8 bases align to TRBD1. V shed 0 bases and J 8 bases; nucleotides not matched to a gene: 6. From germline, CDR1 is SGHTS and CDR2 YDEGEE. This CDR3 has 14 residues. The entire variable domain, with the rest obtained from reference TRBV5-8 and TRBJ1-2, is as follows: EAGVTQSPTHLIKTRGQQATLRCSPISGHTSVYWYQQALGLGLQFLLWYDEGEERNRGNFPPRFSGRQFPNYSSELNVNALELEDSALYLCASSLDRGFGGYTFGSGTRLTVV.

The chain has TRBV7-2 and TRBJ1-2; TRBD1 matches 7 bases. The CDR3 runs 16 residues. Germline CDR1 SGHTA, CDR2 FQGNSA. V shed 4 bases, J shed 3 bases, and the junction held 11 bases outside the gene matches. In DNA, the CDR3 is TGTGCCAGCAGCTCACCCGGGACAGCCAGATACTATGGCTACACCTTC. This codes for CASSSPGTARYYGYTF.

V usage is TRBV7-9 and J usage is TRBJ1-1; D unclear. V lost 5 bases and J 3 bases, leaving 4 bases between the germline ends. The CDR3 sequence is 11 residues long. In germline, CDR1 is SEHNR, CDR2 FQNEAQ (reference sequence). The CDR3: CASSADTEAFF. CDR3 nucleotide sequence: TGTGCCAGCAGCGCGGACACTGAAGCTTTCTTT.

This chain connects TRBV28 to TRBJ2-3, with a possible D match to TRBD2 (6 bases). The germline V gene has CDR1 MDHEN and CDR2 SYDVKM. The germline V and J ends were trimmed by 5 bases and 2 bases, with 14 bases remaining between them. This CDR3 is built from 15 residues. The CDR3 DNA reads as TGTGCCAGCAGTCCTCGGGGAGGCTACACAGATACGCAGTATTTT. This gives the protein CASSPRGGYTDTQYF.

This sequence joins TRBV5-1 and TRBJ1-2; no clear D gene. V was clipped by 4 bases and J by 0 bases, with 13 bases between them. This CDR3 is built from 15 residues. CDR1 is SGHRS and CDR2 is YFSETQ in the germline V gene. CDR3 nucleotides: TGCGCCAGCAGCCCCTCGGGGATACCTAACTATGGCTACACCTTC. Translating it yields CASSPSGIPNYGYTF.

V gene TRBV19 combines with J gene TRBJ1-1; possibly TRBD1 for D (6 bases). Germline CDR1 LNHDA, CDR2 SQIVND (reference sequence). The CDR3 is made up of 15 amino acids. Deletions cut 4 bases from V and 2 bases from J, with 14 bases between. CDR3 amino acids: CASSTATGSNTEAFF. The CDR3 DNA is TGTGCCAGTAGTACCGCGACAGGTTCCAACACTGAAGCTTTCTTT.

The chain employs TRBV4-1 and TRBJ1-1; tentative D call: TRBD1 (5 bases). V was cut by 0 bases and J by 5 bases, with 16 bases left in between. The CDR3 length is 16 residues. Germline CDR1 MGHRA, CDR2 YSYEKL. CDR3 nucleotide sequence: TGCGCCAGCAGCCAAGATCGGGTCGGGGGAAGAACTGAAGCTTTCTTT. Translating it yields CASSQDRVGGRTEAFF.

This clone was detected only once. This sequence joins TRBV28 and TRBJ1-4; weak D call: TRBD1 (5 bases). From germline, CDR1 is MDHEN and CDR2 SYDVKM. Trimming took off 5 bases at V and 8 bases at J, with 12 bases between the two ends. This CDR3 has 13 residues. CDR3 region: CASSPGGREKLFF. The CDR3 bases are TGTGCCAGCAGTCCGGGGGGGAGGGAAAAACTGTTTTTT.

The rearrangement uses TRBV3-1 (or the pseudogene TRBV3-2) and TRBJ1-4; possible D gene TRBD1, 5 bases. Trimming pared 1 base from V and 7 bases from J, leaving 13 bases between. Germline CDR1 reads LGHDT; CDR2 reads YNNKEL (reference sequence). This CDR3 spans 15 amino acids. The CDR3 sequence: CASSQVGGEAEKLFF. The DNA for the CDR3 is TGTGCCAGCAGCCAAGTTGGAGGGGAAGCTGAAAAACTGTTTTTT.

The rearrangement joins TRBV5-1 to TRBJ1-2; TRBD1 agrees at 7 bases. CDR1 is SGHRS and CDR2 is YFSETQ in the germline V gene. V trimming: 3 bases; J trimming: 0 bases; junction bases outside the gene matches: 14. The CDR3 sequence is 18 residues long. CDR3 nucleotide sequence: TGCGCCAGCAGCTCCGGACAGGCGCCAAGGGCGGCTAACTATGGCTACACCTTC. Residues: CASSSGQAPRAANYGYTF.

The chain carries TRBV6-5 and TRBJ2-3; 9 nucleotides align to TRBD2. The length of the CDR3 is 16 residues. V trimming: 4 bases; J trimming: 1 base; junction bases outside the gene matches: 6. Germline CDR1 and CDR2: MNHEY and SVGAGI. In nucleotides, the CDR3 is TGTGCCAGCAGTTTCGGTTCTAGCGGGGGCACAGATACGCAGTATTTT. Translated, it gives CASSFGSSGGTDTQYF.

The rearrangement links TRBV28 to TRBJ1-2; 8 nucleotides agree with TRBD1. CDR1 MDHEN and CDR2 SYDVKM come from the germline V gene. V lost 6 bases and J lost 1; bases outside the gene matches: 13. The CDR3 spans 17 residues. DNA for the CDR3: TGTGCCAGCAGCTGGGATTCAGGACAGGGCGGTAACTATGGCTACACCTTC. It yields the protein CASSWDSGQGGNYGYTF.

The chain employs TRBV12-5 and TRBJ2-1; 7 nucleotides match TRBD2. The germline V gene has CDR1 LGHNT and CDR2 FRNRAP. The V segment lost 0 bases and the J segment 2 bases; nucleotides outside the gene matches: 7. The CDR3 has 17 residues. The CDR3 nucleotides read TGTGCTAGTGGTTTGGTACAATGGGGGGGGACCTACAATGAGCAGTTCTTC. This codes for CASGLVQWGGTYNEQFF. The whole variable domain, filled in from reference TRBV12-5 and TRBJ2-1, reads DARVTQTPRHKVTEMGQEVTMRCQPILGHNTVFWYRQTMMQGLELLAYFRNRAPLDDSGMPKDRFSAEMPDATLATLKIQPSEPRDSAVYFCASGLVQWGGTYNEQFFGPGTRLTVL.

On this clone: Other DNA sequences in this sample translate to the same CDR3. The J gene is TRBJ1-3, the V gene TRBV9, with 11 bases lining up with TRBD1. The CDR3 has 16 residues. V was pared by 3 bases and J by 1 base, with 3 bases of the junction left unmatched. CDR1 SGDLS and CDR2 YYNGEE come from the germline V gene. The CDR3 region is CASSAGTGGSGNTIYF. CDR3 bases: TGTGCCAGCAGCGCCGGGACAGGGGGGTCTGGAAACACCATATATTTT.

This clone was picked up a small number of times. The rearrangement joins TRBV28 to TRBJ1-2; D not certain. V shed 8 bases and J shed 4 bases, with 11 bases lying between them. Germline values: CDR1 MDHEN, CDR2 SYDVKM. The CDR3 totals 12 residues. This chain's CDR3 is CASHLVSYGYTF. CDR3 DNA sequence: TGTGCCAGCCACCTCGTCAGCTATGGCTACACCTTC.